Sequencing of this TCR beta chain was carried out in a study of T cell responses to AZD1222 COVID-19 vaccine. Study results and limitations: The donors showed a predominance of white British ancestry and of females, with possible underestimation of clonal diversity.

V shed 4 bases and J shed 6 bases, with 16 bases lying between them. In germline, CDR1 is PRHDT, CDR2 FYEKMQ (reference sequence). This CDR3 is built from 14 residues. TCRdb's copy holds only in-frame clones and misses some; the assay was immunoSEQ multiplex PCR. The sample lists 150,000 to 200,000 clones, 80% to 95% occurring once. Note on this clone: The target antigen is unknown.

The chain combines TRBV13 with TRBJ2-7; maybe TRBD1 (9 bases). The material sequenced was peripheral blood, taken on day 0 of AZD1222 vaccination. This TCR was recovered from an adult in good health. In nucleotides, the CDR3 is TGTGCCAGCAGCTCGGGGGGGACAGGGTTCGAGCAGTACTTC. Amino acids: CASSSGGTGFEQYF.